This T cell receptor (beta chain) was sequenced in a study of T cell responses to AZD1222 COVID-19 vaccine. V was shortened by 7 bases and J by 3 bases, with 19 bases between the two germline ends. The CDR3 is 16 residues long. The germline V gene has CDR1 LNHDA and CDR2 SQIVND (reference sequence). Sequencing was performed with immunoSEQ multiplex PCR; in TCRdb, only in-frame clones are kept and a portion is missing. The sample shows more than 65,000 clones, approximately 87% of them seen only once. Regarding this clone: Antigen unknown.

Notes on the study in general: It was only a handful of AZD1222 recipients who were seropositive at baseline. There were mostly white British donors and more females than males, and clonal diversity was possibly underestimated. After the peak T cell response, and only then, were repertoires sampled. Targeting of unmutated variant regions was reportedly seen in nearly half of spike-specific TCRs.

The TCR originated in an adult who received the AZD1222 COVID-19 vaccine. This chain uses TRBV19 with TRBJ1-3; possible D gene TRBD1, 6 bases. The input for sequencing was peripheral blood, taken 28 days after the second AZD1222 dose. DNA of the CDR3: TGTGCCAGTACCGATTATGGGACATTACATGGAAACACCATATATTTT. Protein: CASTDYGTLHGNTIYF.